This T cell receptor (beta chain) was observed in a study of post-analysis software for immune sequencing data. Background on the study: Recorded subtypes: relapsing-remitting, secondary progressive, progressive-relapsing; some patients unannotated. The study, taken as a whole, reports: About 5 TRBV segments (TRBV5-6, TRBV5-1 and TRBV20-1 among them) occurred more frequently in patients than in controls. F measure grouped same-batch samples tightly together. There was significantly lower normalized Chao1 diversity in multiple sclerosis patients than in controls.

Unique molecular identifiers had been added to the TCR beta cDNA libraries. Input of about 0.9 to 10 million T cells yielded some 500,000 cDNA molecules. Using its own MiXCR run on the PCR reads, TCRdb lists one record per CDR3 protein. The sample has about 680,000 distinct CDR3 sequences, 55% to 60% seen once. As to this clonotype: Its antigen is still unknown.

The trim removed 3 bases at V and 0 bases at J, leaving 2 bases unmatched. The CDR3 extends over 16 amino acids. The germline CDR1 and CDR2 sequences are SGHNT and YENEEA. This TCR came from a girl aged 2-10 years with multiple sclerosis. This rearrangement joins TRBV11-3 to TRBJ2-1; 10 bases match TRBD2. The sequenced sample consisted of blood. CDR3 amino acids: CASSFLAGDSYNEQFF. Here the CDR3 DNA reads TGTGCCAGCAGCTTCCTAGCGGGGGACTCCTACAATGAGCAGTTCTTC.